A single sample gave rise to the 10 T cell receptor beta chains below, sequenced in a study of T-cell memory formation after mild COVID-19. TCRdb re-derived calls from the 5' RACE reads in MiXCR, one entry per CDR3 protein. The repertoire holds some 300,000 distinct CDR3 sequences, 20% seen once, with around 20% in the top ten. Sequenced: PBMCs or a T cell subset sorted from them (not recorded which). These receptors originate from a man between 18 and 35 years old who had mild COVID-19 (a few samples of this study predate the infection). Cell type and time point are not known.

Note on this clonotype: Sequence at one end of the junction differs from germline and may be a read error. The rearrangement uses TRBV7-4 and TRBJ2-3, with D perhaps matching TRBD1 or TRBD2 (5 bases each). This CDR3 has 17 amino acids. Germline CDR1 reads SGHVT; CDR2 reads SQSDAQ. DNA for the CDR3: TGTGCCAACAGCCCTTCCGCCCGGGACCTATCCACAGATACGCAGTATTTT. This translates into CANSPSARDLSTDTQYF.

This clonotype occurred a few times. This rearrangement joins TRBV6-1 to TRBJ1-2, with D uncertain. V was trimmed by 3 bases and J by 4 bases, leaving 21 bases between them. Germline values: CDR1 MNHNS, CDR2 SASEGT. The CDR3 contains 17 residues. In nucleotides, the CDR3 is TGTGCCAGCAGTGAGCGGACGCGAGTACCAGCCTTCTATGGCTACACCTTC. Encoded protein: CASSERTRVPAFYGYTF.

The chain employs TRBV10-3 and TRBJ1-2; TRBD1 agrees at 8 bases. Germline CDR1 and CDR2: ENHRY and SYGVKD. This CDR3 spans 13 amino acids. V shed 6 bases, J shed 2 bases, and the junction held 2 bases outside the gene matches. CDR3 nucleotides: TGTGCCATCAGAGGACAGGGAAACTATGGCTACACCTTC. It translates to CAIRGQGNYGYTF.

To note about this clonotype: This may stem from a read error, because a much larger clone lies one nucleotide away. This chain connects TRBV7-9 to TRBJ1-6; D possibly corresponds to TRBD1 (6 bases). CDR1 and CDR2 from the germline V gene are SEHNR and FQNEAQ (reference sequence). The CDR3 runs 14 residues. The CDR3 protein is CASILSQGQSPLHF. The CDR3 region has the DNA TGTGCCAGCATCTTAAGTCAGGGGCAATCACCCCTCCACTTT.

This rearrangement joins TRBV4-3 to TRBJ2-7; TRBD2 agrees at 7 bases. V gave up 2 bases and J gave up 6 bases; unmatched junction bases: 1. The CDR3 spans 12 residues. The germline CDR1 and CDR2 sequences are LGHNA and YSLEER. CDR3 bases: TGCGCCAGCAGCCAAACTAGCGCCGAGCAGTACGTC. This sequence encodes CASSQTSAEQYV.

This clonotype was seen once. Since no conserved phenylalanine or tryptophan closes the CDR3, a read error is the likely cause. This rearrangement joins TRBV7-7 to TRBJ2-1; 8 bases are shared with TRBD1. The CDR3 length is 13 residues. Per the germline V gene, CDR1 is SSHAT and CDR2 is FNYEAQ (reference sequence). The CDR3: CASSLDRVGEQFL. The CDR3 DNA follows: TGTGCTAGCAGCTTGGACAGGGTAGGGGAGCAGTTCTTA.

The chain carries TRBV10-3 and TRBJ1-1; D remains ambiguous. V was clipped by 2 bases and J by 5 bases, with 6 bases between them. Germline CDR1 reads ENHRY; CDR2 reads SYGVKD. The CDR3 has 12 residues. This CDR3 reads CAISEGGTEAFF. The CDR3 bases are TGTGCCATCAGTGAGGGAGGGACTGAAGCTTTCTTT.

This clonotype was observed at least ten times. At one of its ends the junction is not consistent with the germline gene, which may arise from a read error. V gene TRBV5-1 combines with J gene TRBJ2-5; TRBD2 matches at 7 bases. Per germline, CDR1 SGHRS and CDR2 YFSETQ. This CDR3 region has 13 residues. The CDR3 loop is CASSSGGQETQYF. The CDR3 nucleotides read TGTGCCAGCAGCTCGGGGGGACAAGAGACCCAGTACTTC.

This chain connects TRBV6-1 to TRBJ2-5; D call uncertain. Looked up from germline, CDR1 is MNHNS and CDR2 is SASEGT. With 0 bases removed from V and 10 bases from J, the gap between germline ends came to 9 bases. CDR3 length equals 12 residues. CDR3 sequence: CASSEANEVQYF. Here the CDR3 DNA reads TGTGCCAGCAGTGAAGCTAACGAGGTCCAGTACTTC.

The rearrangement uses TRBV7-2 and TRBJ2-3, with D tentatively TRBD2 (6 bases). V was trimmed by 5 bases and J by 5 bases, leaving 11 bases between them. This CDR3 is 13 amino acids long. Germline CDR1 SGHTA, CDR2 FQGNSA. The CDR3: CASSRTGVDTQYF. The CDR3 DNA reads as TGTGCCAGCAGCCGTACGGGGGTAGATACGCAGTATTTT.